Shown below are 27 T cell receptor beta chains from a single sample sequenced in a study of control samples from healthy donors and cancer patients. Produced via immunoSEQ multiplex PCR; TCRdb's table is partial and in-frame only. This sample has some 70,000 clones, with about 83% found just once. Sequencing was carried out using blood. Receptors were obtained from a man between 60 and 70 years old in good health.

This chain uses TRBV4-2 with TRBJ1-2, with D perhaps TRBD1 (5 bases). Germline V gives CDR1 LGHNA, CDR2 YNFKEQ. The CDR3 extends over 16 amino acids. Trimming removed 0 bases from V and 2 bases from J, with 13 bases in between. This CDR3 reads CASSQELLAGNYGYTF. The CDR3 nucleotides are TGTGCCAGCAGCCAAGAACTTCTGGCAGGGAACTATGGCTACACCTTC.

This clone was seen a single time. This chain's CDR3 is CASSEGPPRELFF. CDR3 coding DNA: TGTGCCAGCAGTGAAGGGCCGCCCCGGGAGCTGTTTTTT. This rearrangement joins TRBV6-1 to TRBJ2-2; D remains ambiguous. The V end lost 1 base, the J end lost 9 bases, and 9 bases lay between the germline ends. The CDR3 is 13 amino acids. The germline CDR1 and CDR2 sequences are MNHNS and SASEGT.

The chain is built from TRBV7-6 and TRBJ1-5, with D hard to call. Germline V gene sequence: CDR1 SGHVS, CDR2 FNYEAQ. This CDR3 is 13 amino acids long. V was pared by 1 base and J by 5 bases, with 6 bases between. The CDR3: CASSLGRDQPQHF. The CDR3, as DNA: TGTGCCAGCAGCTTAGGGCGAGATCAGCCCCAGCATTTT.

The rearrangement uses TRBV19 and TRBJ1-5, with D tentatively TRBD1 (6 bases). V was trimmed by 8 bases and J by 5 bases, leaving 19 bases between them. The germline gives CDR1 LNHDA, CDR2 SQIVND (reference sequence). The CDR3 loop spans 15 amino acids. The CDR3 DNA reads TGTGCCAGTTCAGATACAGGGTCGGGGGATCAGCCCCAGCATTTT. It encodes CASSDTGSGDQPQHF.

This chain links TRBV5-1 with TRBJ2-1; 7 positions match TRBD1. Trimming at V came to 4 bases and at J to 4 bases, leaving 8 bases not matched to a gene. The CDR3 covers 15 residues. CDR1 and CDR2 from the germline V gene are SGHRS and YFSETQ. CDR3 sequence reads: CASSITGVSYNEQFF. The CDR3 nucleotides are TGCGCCAGCAGCATAACAGGGGTTTCATACAATGAGCAGTTCTTC.

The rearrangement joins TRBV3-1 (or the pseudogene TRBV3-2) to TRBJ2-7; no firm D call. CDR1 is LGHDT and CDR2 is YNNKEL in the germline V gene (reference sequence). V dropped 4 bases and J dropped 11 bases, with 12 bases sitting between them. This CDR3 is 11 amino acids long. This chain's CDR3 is CASSPQVSEYF. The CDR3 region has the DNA TGTGCCAGCAGCCCACAAGTCTCTGAGTACTTC.

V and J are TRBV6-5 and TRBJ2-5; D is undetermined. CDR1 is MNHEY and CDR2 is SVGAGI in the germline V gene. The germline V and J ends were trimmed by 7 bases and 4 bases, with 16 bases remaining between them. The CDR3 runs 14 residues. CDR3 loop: CASTQGFPSETQYF. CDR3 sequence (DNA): TGTGCCAGCACCCAAGGGTTCCCGTCAGAGACCCAGTACTTC.

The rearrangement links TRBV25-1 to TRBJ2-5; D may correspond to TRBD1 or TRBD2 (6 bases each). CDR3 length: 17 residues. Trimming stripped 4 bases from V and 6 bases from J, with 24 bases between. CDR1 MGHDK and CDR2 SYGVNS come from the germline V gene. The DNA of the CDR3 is TGTGCCAGCAGTGGACTGGGGGCGGGGCTTAATGTGAAGACCCAGTACTTC. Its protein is CASSGLGAGLNVKTQYF.

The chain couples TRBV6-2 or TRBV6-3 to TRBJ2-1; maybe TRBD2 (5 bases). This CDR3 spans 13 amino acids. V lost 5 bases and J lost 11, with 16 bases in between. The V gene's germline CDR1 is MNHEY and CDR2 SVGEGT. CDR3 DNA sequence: TGTGCCAGCAGTCCCCTGGAGGCCTTTCAGCAGTTCTTC. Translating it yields CASSPLEAFQQFF.

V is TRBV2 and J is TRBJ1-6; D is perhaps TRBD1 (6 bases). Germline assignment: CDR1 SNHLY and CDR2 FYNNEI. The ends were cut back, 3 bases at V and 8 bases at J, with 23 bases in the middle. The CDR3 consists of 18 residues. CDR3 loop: CASSDQGTFGFGDSPLHF. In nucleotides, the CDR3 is TGTGCCAGCAGTGACCAGGGGACCTTCGGATTTGGGGATTCACCCCTCCACTTT.

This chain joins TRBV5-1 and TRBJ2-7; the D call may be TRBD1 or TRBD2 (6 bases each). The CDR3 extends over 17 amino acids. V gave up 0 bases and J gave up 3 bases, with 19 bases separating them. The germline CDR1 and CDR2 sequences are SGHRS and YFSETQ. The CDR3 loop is CASSLGPSGGQGYEQYF. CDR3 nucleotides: TGCGCCAGCAGCTTGGGCCCAAGTGGGGGGCAAGGCTACGAGCAGTACTTC. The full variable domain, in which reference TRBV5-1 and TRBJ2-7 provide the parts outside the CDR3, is KAGVTQTPRYLIKTRGQQVTLSCSPISGHRSVSWYQQTPGQGLQFLFEYFSETQRNKGNFPGRFSGRQFSNSRSEMNVSTLELGDSALYLCASSLGPSGGQGYEQYFGPGTRLTVT.

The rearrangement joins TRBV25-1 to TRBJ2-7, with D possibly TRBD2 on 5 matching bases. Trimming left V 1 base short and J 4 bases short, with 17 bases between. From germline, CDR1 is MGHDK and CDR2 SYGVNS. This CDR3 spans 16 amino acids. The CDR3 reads CASSESGGLRAYEQYF. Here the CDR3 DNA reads TGTGCCAGCAGTGAATCAGGAGGTTTGCGGGCTTACGAGCAGTACTTC.

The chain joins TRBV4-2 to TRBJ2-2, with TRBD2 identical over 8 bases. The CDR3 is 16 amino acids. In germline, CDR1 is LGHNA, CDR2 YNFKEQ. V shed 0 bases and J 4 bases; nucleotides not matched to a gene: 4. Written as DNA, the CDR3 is TGTGCCAGCAGCCAAGAGGAGCGGGAGTTCACCGGGGAGCTGTTTTTT. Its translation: CASSQEEREFTGELFF.

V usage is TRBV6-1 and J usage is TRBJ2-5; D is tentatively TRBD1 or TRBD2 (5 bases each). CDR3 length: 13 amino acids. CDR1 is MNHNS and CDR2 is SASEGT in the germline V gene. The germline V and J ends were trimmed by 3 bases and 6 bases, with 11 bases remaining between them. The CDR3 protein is CASSEGPLKTQYF. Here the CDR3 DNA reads TGTGCCAGCAGTGAGGGACCCCTAAAGACCCAGTACTTC.

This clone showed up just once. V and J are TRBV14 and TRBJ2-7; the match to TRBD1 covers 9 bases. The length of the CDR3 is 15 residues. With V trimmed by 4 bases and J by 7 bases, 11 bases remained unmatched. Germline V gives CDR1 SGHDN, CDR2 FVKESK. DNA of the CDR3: TGTGCCAGCAGCCCGCGGACAGGGGACCAGAAAGAGCAGTACTTC. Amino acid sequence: CASSPRTGDQKEQYF.

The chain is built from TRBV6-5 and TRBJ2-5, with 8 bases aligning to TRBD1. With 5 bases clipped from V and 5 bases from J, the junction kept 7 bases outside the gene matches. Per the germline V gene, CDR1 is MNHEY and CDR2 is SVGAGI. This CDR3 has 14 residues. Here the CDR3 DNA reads TGTGCCAGCAGTACCCGGACAGGGTGGGAGACCCAGTACTTC. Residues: CASSTRTGWETQYF.

Written as DNA, the CDR3 is TGTGCCACCTTCGACGAATCTAACTATGGCTACACCTTC. Its protein is CATFDESNYGYTF. The chain links TRBV24-1 to TRBJ1-2, with no clear D. Germline values: CDR1 KGHDR, CDR2 SFDVKD. The CDR3 length is 13 residues. The germline V and J ends were trimmed by 9 bases and 0 bases, with 10 bases remaining between them.

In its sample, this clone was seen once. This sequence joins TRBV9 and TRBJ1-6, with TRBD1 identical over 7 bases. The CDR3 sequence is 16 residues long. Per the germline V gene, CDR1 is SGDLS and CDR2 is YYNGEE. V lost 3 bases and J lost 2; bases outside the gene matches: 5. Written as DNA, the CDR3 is TGTGCCAGCAGCGGACGGACAGGAGCCTATAATTCACCCCTCCACTTT. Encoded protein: CASSGRTGAYNSPLHF.

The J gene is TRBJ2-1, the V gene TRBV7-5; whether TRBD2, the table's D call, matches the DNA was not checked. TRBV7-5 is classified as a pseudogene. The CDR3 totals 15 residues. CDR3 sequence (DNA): TGTGCCAGAAGCCCTCCTGGCGGGAGGGCGGATGAGCAGTTCTTC. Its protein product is CARSPPGGRADEQFF.

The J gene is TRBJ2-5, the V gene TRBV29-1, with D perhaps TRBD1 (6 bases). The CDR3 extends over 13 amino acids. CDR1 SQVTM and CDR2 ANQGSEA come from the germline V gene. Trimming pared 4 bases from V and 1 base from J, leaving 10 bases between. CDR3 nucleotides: TGCAGCGTTGCACAGGGATTCCAAGAGACCCAGTACTTC. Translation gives CSVAQGFQETQYF.

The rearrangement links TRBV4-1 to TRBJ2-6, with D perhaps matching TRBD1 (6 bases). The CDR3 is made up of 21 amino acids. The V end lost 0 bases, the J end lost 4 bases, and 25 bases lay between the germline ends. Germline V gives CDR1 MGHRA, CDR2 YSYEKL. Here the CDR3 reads CASSQDSFGRGRTVGANVLTF. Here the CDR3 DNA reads TGCGCCAGCAGCCAAGATTCATTCGGAAGGGGGAGAACTGTCGGGGCCAACGTCCTGACTTTC.

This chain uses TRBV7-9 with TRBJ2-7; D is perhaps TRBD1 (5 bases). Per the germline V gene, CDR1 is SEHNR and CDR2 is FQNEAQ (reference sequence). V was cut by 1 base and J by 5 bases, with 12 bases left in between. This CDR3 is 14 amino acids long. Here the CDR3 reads CASSLGQGVHEQYF. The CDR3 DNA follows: TGTGCCAGCAGCTTAGGGCAGGGTGTCCACGAGCAGTACTTC.

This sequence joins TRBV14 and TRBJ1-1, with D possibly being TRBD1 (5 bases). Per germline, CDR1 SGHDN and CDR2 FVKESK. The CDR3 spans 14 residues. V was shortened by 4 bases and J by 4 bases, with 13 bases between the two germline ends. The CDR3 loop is CASSRDEGTTEAFF. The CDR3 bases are TGTGCCAGCAGCCGAGACGAGGGGACCACTGAAGCTTTCTTT.

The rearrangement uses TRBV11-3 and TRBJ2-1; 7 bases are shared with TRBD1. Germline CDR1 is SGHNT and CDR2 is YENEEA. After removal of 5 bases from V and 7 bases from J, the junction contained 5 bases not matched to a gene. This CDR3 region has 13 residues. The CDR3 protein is CASSRDSRNEQFF. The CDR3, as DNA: TGTGCCAGCAGCCGGGACAGTCGAAATGAGCAGTTCTTC.

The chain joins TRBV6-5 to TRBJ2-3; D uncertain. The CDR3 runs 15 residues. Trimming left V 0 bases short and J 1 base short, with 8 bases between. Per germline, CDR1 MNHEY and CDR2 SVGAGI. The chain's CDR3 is CASSYSDSRTDTQYF. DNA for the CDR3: TGTGCCAGCAGTTACTCTGATAGTCGCACAGATACGCAGTATTTT.

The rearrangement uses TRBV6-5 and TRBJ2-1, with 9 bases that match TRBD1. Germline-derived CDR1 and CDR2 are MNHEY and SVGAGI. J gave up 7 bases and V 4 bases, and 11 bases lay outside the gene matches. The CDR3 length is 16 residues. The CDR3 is CASSSIRDRVMNEQFF. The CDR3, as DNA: TGTGCCAGCAGTTCTATCCGGGACAGGGTCATGAATGAGCAGTTCTTC.

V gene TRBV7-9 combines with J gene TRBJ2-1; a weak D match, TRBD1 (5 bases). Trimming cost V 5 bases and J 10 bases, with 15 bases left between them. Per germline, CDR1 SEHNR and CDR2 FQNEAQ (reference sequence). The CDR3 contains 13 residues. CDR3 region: CASSPLQGGEQFF. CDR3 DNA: TGTGCCAGCAGCCCTCTCCAGGGTGGCGAGCAGTTCTTC. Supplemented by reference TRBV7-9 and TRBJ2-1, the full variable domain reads DTGVSQNPRHKITKRGQNVTFRCDPISEHNRLYWYRQTLGQGPEFLTYFQNEAQLEKSRLLSDRFSAERPKGSFSTLEIQRTEQGDSAMYLCASSPLQGGEQFFGPGTRLTVL.